This TCR beta chain was sequenced for a study of OX40 agonist ivuxolimab in advanced cancers. As for the study in general: At roughly 83% male, the cohort had a mean age of about 60 years, ranging from roughly 20 to 90. The study's findings and limits: Clonal expansion from baseline to week 6 occurred in both CD4+ and CD8+ T cells.

Produced via immunoSEQ multiplex PCR; TCRdb's table is partial and in-frame only. The data show fewer than 25,000 clones, with around 83% seen just once and around 29% held by the top ten. Concerning this clone itself: No antigen is known for it.

CDR3 length equals 16 residues. CDR1 and CDR2 (germline): ENHRY, SYGVKD. The junction had 9 bases not matched to a gene; V was cut back by 5 bases and J by 4 bases. Drawing of blood for sampling happened at baseline, at cycle 4 day 1, and at cycle 7 day 1. The rearrangement links TRBV10-3 to TRBJ2-2; 8 bases map to TRBD2. The TCR originated in an adult with an advanced solid tumor such as melanoma, head and neck, liver or kidney cancer. Sequenced material: CD4+ or CD8+ T cells sorted from blood, taken in a trial of the OX40 agonist ivuxolimab. This CDR3 is CAISQTSGKSTGELFF. The CDR3 nucleotides are TGTGCCATCAGTCAAACTAGCGGAAAGAGCACCGGGGAGCTGTTTTTT.